The 23 T cell receptor beta chains below all came from one sample that was sequenced in a study of Ad26.COV2.S vaccination and SARS-CoV-2 variants. The treatment: around 19 received Ad26.COV2.S at low or high dose, single or two shots; a few received placebo; per-sample allocation not given. It was on day 63 after the first vaccine or placebo injection that samples were taken. Only in-frame clones appear in the TCRdb table, and some are missing; sequencing was by immunoSEQ multiplex PCR. The sample shows 410,000 or so clones, roughly 90% of them seen only once. Source: peripheral blood, taken in a trial of Ad26.COV2.S vaccine versus placebo. These receptors all come from a person aged 18-65 years who received the Ad26.COV2.S COVID-19 vaccine or a placebo.

This chain joins TRBV7-9 and TRBJ1-4; D not certain. CDR1 and CDR2 from the germline V gene are SEHNR and FQNEAQ (reference sequence). CDR3 size: 13 residues. Deletions cut 3 bases from V and 6 bases from J, with 8 bases between. For the CDR3, the DNA is TGTGCCAGCAGCTTGCTTGCCCATGAAAAACTGTTTTTT. Its translation: CASSLLAHEKLFF.

The chain combines TRBV7-8 with TRBJ1-6; 7 bases fit TRBD1. V trimming: 5 bases; J trimming: 8 bases; junction bases outside the gene matches: 9. Germline CDR1 SGHVS, CDR2 FQNEAQ. The CDR3 sequence is 15 residues long. CDR3 DNA sequence: TGTGCCAGCAGCATGCGACAGGGTGTCGATTCACCCCTCCACTTT. Translated, it gives CASSMRQGVDSPLHF.

V is TRBV5-5 and J is TRBJ2-3, with TRBD2 matching over 14 bases. J lost 4 bases, V lost 4 bases, and 14 bases had no gene match. The germline V gene encodes CDR1 SGHKS and CDR2 YYEKEE (reference sequence). CDR3 length: 19 residues. CDR3 loop: CASSVVGLAGDKEADTQYF. The DNA for the CDR3 is TGTGCCAGCAGCGTCGTGGGACTAGCGGGGGACAAGGAAGCAGATACGCAGTATTTT.

J is TRBJ1-2 and V is TRBV7-9; tentatively, D is TRBD1 (6 bases). CDR1 is SEHNR, CDR2 FQNEAQ, per germline (reference sequence). V was clipped by 1 base and J by 4 bases, with 13 bases between them. This CDR3 comprises 15 residues. CDR3: CASSLDRVGSYGYTF. In nucleotides, the CDR3 is TGTGCCAGCAGCTTAGACAGGGTTGGCAGCTATGGCTACACCTTC.

V is TRBV30 and J is TRBJ1-3, with 7 bases fitting TRBD1. V lost 8 bases to trimming and J lost 4 bases; unmatched junction nucleotides: 8. This CDR3 has 13 residues. The germline V gene encodes CDR1 GTSNPN and CDR2 SVGIG (reference sequence). DNA of the CDR3: TGTGCCAGAAGGGAGGGGGCGGGAAACACCATATATTTT. Translating it yields CARREGAGNTIYF.

V usage is TRBV7-9 and J usage is TRBJ1-5; D is ambiguous. The V gene lost 8 bases and the J gene lost 5 bases, with 10 bases spanning the gap. The length of the CDR3 is 12 residues. CDR1 is SEHNR and CDR2 is FQNEAQ in the germline V gene (reference sequence). The DNA for the CDR3 is TGTGCCAGCTTCGTTTTCCATCAGCCCCAGCATTTT. It codes for CASFVFHQPQHF.

J is TRBJ1-4 and V is TRBV5-1; no reliable D call. Germline V lookup: CDR1 SGHRS, CDR2 YFSETQ. V was cut by 1 base and J by 2 bases, with 9 bases left in between. The CDR3 runs 15 residues. The CDR3 sequence: CASSLMQPTNEKLFF. DNA of the CDR3: TGCGCCAGCAGCTTGATGCAGCCCACTAATGAAAAACTGTTTTTT.

The rearrangement links TRBV6-6 to TRBJ2-7; the D is unclear. CDR1 and CDR2 (germline): MNHNY, SVGAGI (reference sequence). This CDR3 comprises 13 residues. V was trimmed by 5 bases and J by 0 bases, leaving 8 bases between them. The DNA for the CDR3 is TGTGCCAGCAGTAGGGCCCTCTCCTACGAGCAGTACTTC. It codes for CASSRALSYEQYF.

The chain has TRBV4-1 and TRBJ2-1; D ambiguous. V lost 0 bases and J lost 3, with 9 bases in between. Germline values: CDR1 MGHRA, CDR2 YSYEKL. This CDR3 contains 15 residues. The CDR3 loop is CASSQDLWDYNEQFF. CDR3 sequence (DNA): TGCGCCAGCAGCCAAGATTTGTGGGACTACAATGAGCAGTTCTTC.

This clone has only one observation. The V gene is TRBV4-1, the J gene TRBJ1-2; 7 nucleotides align to TRBD1. V dropped 0 bases and J dropped 4; count of bases not matched to a gene: 5. The CDR3 runs to 15 residues. CDR1 is MGHRA, CDR2 YSYEKL, per germline. The CDR3, as DNA: TGCGCCAGCAGCCAAGATCATTCAGGGGGCTATGGCTACACCTTC. Protein: CASSQDHSGGYGYTF.

The table lists this clone with a count of one. The rearrangement links TRBV28 to TRBJ2-3; no clear D. Germline assignment: CDR1 MDHEN and CDR2 SYDVKM. The CDR3 has 15 residues. V lost 0 bases and J 0 bases, leaving 7 bases between the germline ends. The CDR3 here is CASSLWGSSTDTQYF. Here the CDR3 DNA reads TGTGCCAGCAGTTTATGGGGGTCTAGCACAGATACGCAGTATTTT.

The chain uses TRBV20-1 and TRBJ2-1; D unclear. Germline CDR1 DFQATT, CDR2 SNEGSKA (reference sequence). The CDR3 length is 14 residues. V shed 3 bases and J shed 2 bases, with 11 bases lying between them. The CDR3 sequence: CSASRQVPYNEQFF. The DNA for the CDR3 is TGCAGTGCTAGTCGGCAGGTTCCCTACAATGAGCAGTTCTTC.

The rearrangement uses TRBV10-2 and TRBJ2-1, with D possibly called TRBD1 or TRBD2 (5 bases each). Germline V gene data show CDR1 as WSHSY and CDR2 as SAAADI. The CDR3 totals 16 residues. V was shortened by 6 bases and J by 4 bases, with 19 bases between the two germline ends. For the CDR3, the DNA is TGCGCCAGCAGCAACCCGGGGCGGGTCGCATACAATGAGCAGTTCTTC. Protein product: CASSNPGRVAYNEQFF.

The gene calls are TRBV27 and TRBJ2-1, with a possible D match to TRBD2 (6 bases). The V gene's germline CDR1 is MNHEY and CDR2 SMNVEV (reference sequence). There are 16 residues in the CDR3. Trimming shortened V by 2 bases and J by 6 bases, and 17 bases separated the two germline ends. The CDR3 DNA reads as TGTGCCAGCAGTTTACAGCGGGCAGTTCGGTCCAATGAGCAGTTCTTC. Its translation: CASSLQRAVRSNEQFF.

The chain is built from TRBV7-9 and TRBJ2-7; TRBD1 might be the D (6 bases). The CDR3 is 11 residues long. Germline lookup yields CDR1 SEHNR and CDR2 FQNEAQ (reference sequence). Trimming took 1 base from V and 12 from J, leaving 10 bases between them. CDR3 bases: TGTGCCAGCAGCTTAGAAGAGGGGGTGTACTTC. Translated, it gives CASSLEEGVYF.

The chain uses TRBV25-1 and TRBJ2-7; tentatively, D is TRBD1 (6 bases). V dropped 7 bases and J dropped 6 bases, with 13 bases sitting between them. Germline CDR1 and CDR2: MGHDK and SYGVNS. The CDR3 has 12 amino acids. The CDR3 nucleotides are TGTGCCAGCACCGACAGGAGAAGCGAGCAGTACTTC. It is translated as CASTDRRSEQYF.

The chain is built from TRBV7-9 and TRBJ2-6; D is unresolved. The CDR3 runs to 18 residues. The germline V gene encodes CDR1 SEHNR and CDR2 FQNEAQ (reference sequence). V was clipped by 5 bases and J by 0 bases, with 17 bases between them. CDR3 region: CASSPDGSYGSGANVLTF. The DNA for the CDR3 is TGTGCCAGCAGCCCCGACGGTAGTTACGGCTCTGGGGCCAACGTCCTGACTTTC.

The genes are TRBV5-1 and TRBJ2-1; TRBD1 or TRBD2 may be the D gene (6 bases each). Germline CDR1 and CDR2: SGHRS and YFSETQ. Trimming stripped 4 bases from V and 4 bases from J, with 9 bases between. The CDR3 contains 13 residues. CDR3: CASSVGGYNEQFF. The CDR3 coding sequence is TGCGCCAGCAGCGTAGGGGGGTACAATGAGCAGTTCTTC.

The chain carries TRBV27 and TRBJ2-7, with a possible D match to TRBD1 (8 bases). This CDR3 has 16 residues. The germline V gene encodes CDR1 MNHEY and CDR2 SMNVEV (reference sequence). V lost 5 bases to trimming and J lost 2 bases, with 19 bases between them. The CDR3 region is CASSREITGGAYEQYF. For the CDR3, the DNA is TGTGCCAGCAGTCGAGAGATAACAGGGGGGGCCTACGAGCAGTACTTC.

The chain recombines TRBV10-2 with TRBJ2-6, with 8 bases aligning to TRBD1. The V segment lost 3 bases and the J segment 4 bases; nucleotides outside the gene matches: 5. The germline V gene has CDR1 WSHSY and CDR2 SAAADI. The CDR3 totals 16 residues. This CDR3 is CASSDQGASGANVLTF. Here the CDR3 DNA reads TGCGCCAGCAGTGATCAGGGGGCATCGGGGGCCAACGTCCTGACTTTC.

Points on this clone: The same CDR3 can be traced to other DNA sequences in this sample. The chain combines TRBV28 with TRBJ2-1; 9 bases are a match to TRBD1. The J segment lost 6 bases and the V segment lost 4 bases, leaving 7 bases of the junction unmatched. The CDR3 runs to 15 residues. CDR1 MDHEN and CDR2 SYDVKM come from the germline V gene. Here the CDR3 DNA reads TGTGCCAGCAGTTCGGCGGGACAGGGTGGCAATGAGCAGTTCTTC. Its protein is CASSSAGQGGNEQFF.

This clone has only one observation. The gene calls are TRBV15 and TRBJ1-1; unclear D gene. V gave up 2 bases and J gave up 0 bases, with 4 bases separating them. The CDR3 has 13 residues. Per the germline V gene, CDR1 is LNHNV and CDR2 is YYDKDF (reference sequence). The DNA for the CDR3 is TGTGCCACCAGCAGACAGGTGAACACTGAAGCTTTCTTT. It encodes CATSRQVNTEAFF.

The V gene is TRBV5-6, the J gene TRBJ2-6, with a possible D match to TRBD2 (6 bases). Germline CDR1 is SGHDT and CDR2 is YYEEEE. CDR3 length: 17 amino acids. The V end lost 2 bases, the J end lost 0 bases, and 12 bases lay between the germline ends. Here the CDR3 reads CASSFLEGSSGANVLTF. CDR3 nucleotides: TGTGCCAGCAGCTTTTTGGAGGGATCCTCTGGGGCCAACGTCCTGACTTTC.